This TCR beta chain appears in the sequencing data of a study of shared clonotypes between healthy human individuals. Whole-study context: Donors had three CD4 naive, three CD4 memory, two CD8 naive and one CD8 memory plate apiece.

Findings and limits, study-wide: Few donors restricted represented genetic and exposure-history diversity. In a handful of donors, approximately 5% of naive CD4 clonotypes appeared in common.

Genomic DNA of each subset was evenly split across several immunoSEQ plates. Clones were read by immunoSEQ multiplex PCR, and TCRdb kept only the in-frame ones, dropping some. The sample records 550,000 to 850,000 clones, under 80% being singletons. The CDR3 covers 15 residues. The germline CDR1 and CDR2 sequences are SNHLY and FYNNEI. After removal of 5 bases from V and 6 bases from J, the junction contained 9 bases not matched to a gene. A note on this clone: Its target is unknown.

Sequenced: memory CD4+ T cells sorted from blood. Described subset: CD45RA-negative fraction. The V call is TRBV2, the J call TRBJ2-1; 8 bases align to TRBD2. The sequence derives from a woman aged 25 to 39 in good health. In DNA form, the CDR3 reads TGTGCCAGCAGTAGCGTGGGGACTAGGGGCAATGAGCAGTTCTTC. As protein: CASSSVGTRGNEQFF.